This T cell receptor beta chain came from a study of T-cell reconstitution after alpha-beta-depleted transplantation in children. Study-wide results and limits: After one year, T-cell counts and TCRbeta diversity mostly came from new T cells. There were reportedly several hundred expanded graft clones from which alpha-beta T cells came about two months after transplant. The high TCRbeta diversity at day 60 in some patients came from surviving recipient T cells and thymic progenitors.

Library preparation (for TCRbeta) was performed with unique molecular identifiers. TCRdb reanalysed the PCR reads using MiXCR and keeps one entry per CDR3 protein. This sample has about 980,000 distinct CDR3 sequences, with around 30% found just once. Points on this clonotype: What it binds is not known.

Looked up from germline, CDR1 is MGHDK and CDR2 is SYGVNS. CDR3 size: 17 residues. After removal of 4 bases from V and 6 bases from J, the junction contained 6 bases not matched to a gene. This chain uses TRBV25-1 with TRBJ2-1, with 16 bases fitting TRBD2. This TCR derives from a boy younger than two who had a stem cell transplant for SCID, so the T cells may come from the graft donor. Sequencing was performed on PBMCs, mostly from graft donor cells, taken 360 days after TCRalphabeta/CD19-depleted stem cell transplant. The CDR3 coding sequence is TGTGCCAGCAGTGCACCGGGGACTAGCGGGGGGGCCAATGAGCAGTTCTTC. The encoded protein is CASSAPGTSGGANEQFF.